Each of the 2 T cell receptor beta chains below was sequenced from the same sample in a study of T cell changes during pregnancy in multiple sclerosis. Clones were sequenced by immunoSEQ multiplex PCR, and TCRdb holds only the in-frame ones, with some missing. The table lists roughly 58,000 clones, 85% to 95% of them singletons. Sequenced material: CD8+ T cells from peripheral blood mononuclear cells, taken in the third trimester of pregnancy. The origin of the receptors is a female donor with multiple sclerosis, enrolled in a pregnancy study.

This clone was detected only once. The chain carries TRBV11-2 and TRBJ2-1; 7 nucleotides line up with TRBD1. J lost 0 bases, V lost 0 bases, and 2 bases had no gene match. In germline, CDR1 is SGHAT, CDR2 FQNNGV. CDR3 length equals 16 residues. The CDR3 nucleotides are TGTGCCAGCAGCTTAGACGGGACAGCCTCCTACAATGAGCAGTTCTTC. Its protein is CASSLDGTASYNEQFF.

The chain is built from TRBV29-1 and TRBJ1-2; no clear D. The V end lost 4 bases, the J end lost 6 bases, and 15 bases lay between the germline ends. The CDR3 contains 13 residues. Germline V CDR1 and CDR2: SQVTM, ANQGSEA. The CDR3 DNA is TGCAGCGTTGTATCCGGGATTCATCATGGCTACACCTTC. Translated: CSVVSGIHHGYTF.